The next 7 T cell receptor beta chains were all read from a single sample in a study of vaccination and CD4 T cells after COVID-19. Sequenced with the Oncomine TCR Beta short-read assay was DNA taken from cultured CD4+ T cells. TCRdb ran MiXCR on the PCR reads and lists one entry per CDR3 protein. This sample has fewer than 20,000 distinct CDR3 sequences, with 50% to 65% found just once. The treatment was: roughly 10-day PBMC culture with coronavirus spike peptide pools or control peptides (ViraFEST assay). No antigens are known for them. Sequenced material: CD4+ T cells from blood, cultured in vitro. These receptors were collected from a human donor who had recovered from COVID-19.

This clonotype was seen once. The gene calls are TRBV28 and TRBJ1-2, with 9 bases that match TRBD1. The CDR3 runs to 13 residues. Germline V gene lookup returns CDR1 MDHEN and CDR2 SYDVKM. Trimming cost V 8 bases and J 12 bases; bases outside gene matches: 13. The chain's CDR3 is CASVPGTGIGDTF. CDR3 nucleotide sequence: TGTGCCAGCGTACCCGGGACAGGGATCGGGGACACCTTC.

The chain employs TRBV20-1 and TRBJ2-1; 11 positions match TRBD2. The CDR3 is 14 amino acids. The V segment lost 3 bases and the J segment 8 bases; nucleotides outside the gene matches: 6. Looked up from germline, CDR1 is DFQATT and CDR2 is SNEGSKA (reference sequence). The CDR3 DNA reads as TGCAGTGCTAGGTTACTAGCGGGAGCTTATGAGCAGTTCTTC. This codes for CSARLLAGAYEQFF.

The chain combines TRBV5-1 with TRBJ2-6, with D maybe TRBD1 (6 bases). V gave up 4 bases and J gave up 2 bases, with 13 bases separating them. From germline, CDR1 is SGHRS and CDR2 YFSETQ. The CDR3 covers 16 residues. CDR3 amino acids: CASSQPTGPGANVLTF. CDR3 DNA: TGCGCCAGCAGCCAACCAACAGGGCCTGGGGCCAACGTCCTGACTTTC.

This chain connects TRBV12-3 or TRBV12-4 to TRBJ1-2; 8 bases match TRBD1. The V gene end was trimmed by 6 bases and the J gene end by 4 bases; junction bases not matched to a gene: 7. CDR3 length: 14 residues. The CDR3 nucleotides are TGTGCCAGCAGCATCCTGGACAGGGCCTATGGCTACACCTTC. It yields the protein CASSILDRAYGYTF.

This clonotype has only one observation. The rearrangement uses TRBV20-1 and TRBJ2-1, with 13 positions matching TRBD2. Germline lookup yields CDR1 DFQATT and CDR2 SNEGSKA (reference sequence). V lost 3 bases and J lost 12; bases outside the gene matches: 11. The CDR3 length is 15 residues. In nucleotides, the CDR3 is TGCAGTGCTAGCGCCGGACTAGCGGGAGTTCCCTCGCAGTTCTTC. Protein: CSASAGLAGVPSQFF.

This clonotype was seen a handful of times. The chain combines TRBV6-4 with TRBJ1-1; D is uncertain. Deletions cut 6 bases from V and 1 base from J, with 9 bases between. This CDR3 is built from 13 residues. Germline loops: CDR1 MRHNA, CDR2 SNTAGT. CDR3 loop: CASRVSGNTEAFF. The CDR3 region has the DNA TGTGCCAGCAGAGTCAGTGGGAACACTGAAGCTTTCTTT.

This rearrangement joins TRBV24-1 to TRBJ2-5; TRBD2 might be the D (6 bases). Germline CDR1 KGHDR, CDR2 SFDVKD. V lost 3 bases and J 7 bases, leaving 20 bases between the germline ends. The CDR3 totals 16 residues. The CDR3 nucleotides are TGTGCCACCAGTGATAGCGACCGGCGGGGTGAAGGGACCCAGTACTTC. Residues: CATSDSDRRGEGTQYF.